The present T cell receptor beta chain was sequenced within a study of identical twins. V dropped 5 bases and J dropped 5 bases, with 12 bases sitting between them. Germline loops: CDR1 LGHNA, CDR2 YSLEER. The CDR3 loop spans 13 amino acids. TCRdb redid the calling of the 5' RACE reads with MiXCR, one entry per CDR3 protein. In the table there are 690,000 or so distinct CDR3 sequences, less than 7% of which are singletons. The sequence was obtained from a man aged 18 to 29 in good health. What was sequenced was naive T cells sorted from blood. The chain couples TRBV4-3 to TRBJ2-5; D is possibly TRBD2 (5 bases). The CDR3: CASSEGVWETQYF. The CDR3 DNA follows: TGCGCCAGCAGCGAGGGTGTGTGGGAGACCCAGTACTTC.